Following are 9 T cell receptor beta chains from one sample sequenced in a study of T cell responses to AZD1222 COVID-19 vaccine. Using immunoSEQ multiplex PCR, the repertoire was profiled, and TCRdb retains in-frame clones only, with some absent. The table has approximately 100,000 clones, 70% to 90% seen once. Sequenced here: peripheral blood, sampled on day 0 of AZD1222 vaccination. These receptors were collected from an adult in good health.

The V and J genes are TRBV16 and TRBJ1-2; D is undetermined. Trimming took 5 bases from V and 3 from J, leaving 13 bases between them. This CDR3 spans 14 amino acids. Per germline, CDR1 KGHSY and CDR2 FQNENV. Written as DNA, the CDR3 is TGTGCCAGCAGCTCAGAGGCCGGGTACTATGGCTACACCTTC. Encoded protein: CASSSEAGYYGYTF.

The DNA of the CDR3 is TGCGCCAGCAGTTTACAGGTCCTTAATTCACCCCTCCACTTT. Its translation is CASSLQVLNSPLHF. The rearrangement links TRBV4-3 to TRBJ1-6; the D gene is possibly TRBD1 (5 bases). Per the germline V gene, CDR1 is LGHNA and CDR2 is YSLEER. CDR3 length: 14 amino acids. The ends were cut back, 6 bases at V and 6 bases at J, with 12 bases in the middle.

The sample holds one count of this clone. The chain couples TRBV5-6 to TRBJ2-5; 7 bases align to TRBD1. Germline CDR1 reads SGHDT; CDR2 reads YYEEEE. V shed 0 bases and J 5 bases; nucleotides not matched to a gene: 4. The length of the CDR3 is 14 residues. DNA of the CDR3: TGTGCCAGCAGCTTGGTTAGACAGGGTGAGACCCAGTACTTC. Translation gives CASSLVRQGETQYF.

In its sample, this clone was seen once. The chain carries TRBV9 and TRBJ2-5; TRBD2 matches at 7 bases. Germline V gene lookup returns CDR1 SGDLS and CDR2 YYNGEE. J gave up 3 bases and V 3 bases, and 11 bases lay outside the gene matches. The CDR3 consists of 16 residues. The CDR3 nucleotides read TGTGCCAGCAGCGCACGCATACGGGGGGTCGAAGAGACCCAGTACTTC. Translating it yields CASSARIRGVEETQYF.

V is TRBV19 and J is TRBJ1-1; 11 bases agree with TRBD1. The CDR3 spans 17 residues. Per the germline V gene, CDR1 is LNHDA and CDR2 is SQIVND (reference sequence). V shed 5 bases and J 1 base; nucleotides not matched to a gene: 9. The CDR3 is CASSAWTGGYRNTEAFF. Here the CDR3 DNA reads TGTGCCAGTAGTGCTTGGACAGGGGGCTACCGGAACACTGAAGCTTTCTTT.

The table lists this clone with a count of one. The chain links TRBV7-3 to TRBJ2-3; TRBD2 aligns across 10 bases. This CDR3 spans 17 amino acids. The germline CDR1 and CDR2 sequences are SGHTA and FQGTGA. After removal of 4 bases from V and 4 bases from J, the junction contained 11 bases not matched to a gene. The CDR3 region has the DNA TGTGCCAGCAGCTCACGGACAGTAGCGGGGGGCTCAGATACGCAGTATTTT. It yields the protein CASSSRTVAGGSDTQYF.

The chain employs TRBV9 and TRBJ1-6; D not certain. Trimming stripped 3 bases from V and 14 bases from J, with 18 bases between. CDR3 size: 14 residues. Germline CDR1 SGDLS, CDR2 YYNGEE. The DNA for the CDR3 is TGTGCCAGCAGCGCTGAAACAGTCGGTGGGACCCTCCACTTT. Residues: CASSAETVGGTLHF.

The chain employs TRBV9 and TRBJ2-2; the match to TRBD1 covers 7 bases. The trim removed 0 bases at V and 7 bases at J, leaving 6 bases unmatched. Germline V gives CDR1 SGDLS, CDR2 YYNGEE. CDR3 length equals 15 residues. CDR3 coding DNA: TGTGCCAGCAGCGTAGGGGTGACAGGGCACGGGGAGCTGTTTTTT. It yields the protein CASSVGVTGHGELFF.

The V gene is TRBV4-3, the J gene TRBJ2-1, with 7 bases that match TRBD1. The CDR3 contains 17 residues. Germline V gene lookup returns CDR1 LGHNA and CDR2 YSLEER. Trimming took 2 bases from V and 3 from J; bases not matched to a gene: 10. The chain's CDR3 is CASSQFIARDSYNEQFF. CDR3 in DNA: TGCGCCAGCAGCCAATTCATAGCGAGGGACAGCTACAATGAGCAGTTCTTC.